The sequence of this T cell receptor (beta chain) was determined in a study of blood T cell repertoires in COVID-19. The wider study: COVID-19 samples collected from the United States, Italy and Spain covered acute and convalescent phases. In each case, the material was cDNA or gDNA derived from T cells, B-cell-depleted T cells, or PBMCs.

In the original workflow: Amplification of reference gene primers provided the estimated nucleated cell counts. Libraries were prepared by immunoSEQ multiplex PCR; TCRdb keeps only in-frame clonotypes and omits some of them. V and J calls and clone size are as listed in that table; D and trimming were resolved from the DNA. The sample consists of 200,000 to 250,000 clones, approximately 90% of them appearing once. The receptor's source is a man in his 70s with acute or convalescent COVID-19. What was sequenced was peripheral blood.

The CDR3 spells CAWSVGQASTDTQYF. CDR3 DNA: TGTGCCTGGAGTGTCGGACAGGCCAGCACAGATACGCAGTATTTT. This sequence joins TRBV30 and TRBJ2-3, with 7 bases matching TRBD1. Unmatched junction bases numbered 3, after V lost 0 bases and J lost 0 bases. CDR1 GTSNPN and CDR2 SVGIG come from the germline V gene (reference sequence). The CDR3 length is 15 residues.